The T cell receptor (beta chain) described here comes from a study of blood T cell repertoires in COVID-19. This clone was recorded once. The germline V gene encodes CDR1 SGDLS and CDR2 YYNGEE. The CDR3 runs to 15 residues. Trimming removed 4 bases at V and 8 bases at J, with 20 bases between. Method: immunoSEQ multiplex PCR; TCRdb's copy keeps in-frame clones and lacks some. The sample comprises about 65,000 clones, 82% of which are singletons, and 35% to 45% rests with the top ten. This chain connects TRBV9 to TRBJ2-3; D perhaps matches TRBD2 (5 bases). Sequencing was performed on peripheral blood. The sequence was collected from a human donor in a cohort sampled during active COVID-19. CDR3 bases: TGTGCCAGCAGCCCTCGAGTTAGCGAATCAGGTACGCAGTATTTT. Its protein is CASSPRVSESGTQYF.